The clone carrying this TCR beta chain was detected ten times or more. Antigen unknown. This CDR3 spans 11 amino acids. The germline V gene encodes CDR1 MNHNS and CDR2 SASEGT. V lost 6 bases, J lost 3 bases, and 5 bases lay in between. The sample belongs to a study of CD8 T cells in ankylosing spondylitis. Points from the study as a whole: About 8 highly homologous variants made up a TCR beta motif, and this motif appeared characteristic of ankylosing spondylitis blood. Past research had described some motif variants in reactive arthritis synovial fluid and blood. As reported, disease-linked clones showed significant enrichment in matched ankylosing spondylitis synovial fluid.

Construction of TCR beta libraries was performed using quantitative 5'-RACE with molecular barcodes. MiXCR, run by TCRdb on the 5' RACE reads, gives a single entry per CDR3 protein. The sample holds about 300,000 distinct CDR3 sequences; under 14% are singletons and the top ten take roughly a tenth. This clonotype was sampled from a female donor with ankylosing spondylitis or in good health (not recorded which). V and J are TRBV6-1 and TRBJ2-5; D assignment may be TRBD1 or TRBD2 (5 bases each). The sample taken for sequencing was blood, either unsorted or a sorted T cell fraction (not recorded which). The CDR3 coding sequence is TGTGCCAGCAGGGGGGAAGAGACCCAGTACTTC. It codes for CASRGEETQYF.